The rows below give T cell receptor beta chains drawn from one sample of a study of cytomegalovirus exposure and HLA in healthy donors. Repertoires were generated with immunoSEQ multiplex PCR, while TCRdb's copy carries only in-frame clones and drops some. Among approximately 150,000 clones, 75% to 80% were seen once, and the ten largest hold approximately 6.3%. The sample consisted of PBMCs. Every receptor here comes from a man in his forties in good health and CMV-seropositive. Both conserved end residues are part of each CDR3. A D gene is named only where the DNA matches it firmly.

>TRBV29-1|TRBD1|TRBJ2-7
CSVLSDREVSEQYF
>TRBV6-5|TRBD2|TRBJ2-3
CASNAGGGTDTQYF
>TRBV15|TRBD2|TRBJ2-1
CATSRDRPGLAGARDEQFF
>TRBV5-1|TRBD2|TRBJ2-1
CASSFVAGVGEQFF
>TRBV5-4|TRBD1|TRBJ2-7
CASSFGGGQGAYEQYF
>TRBV7-7|NA|TRBJ2-5
CASSIMVATQETQYF
>TRBV7-9|NA|TRBJ2-1
CAIPGGSSYNEQFF
>TRBV4-1|NA|TRBJ1-1
CASSQNPGQNTEAFF
>TRBV5-1|NA|TRBJ1-4
CASSATGLNEKLFF
>TRBV7-7|NA|TRBJ2-3
CASSLGPQKGADTQYF
>TRBV25-1|TRBD2|TRBJ2-1
CASSESLAGNEQFF
>TRBV2|TRBD1|TRBJ2-7
CASSETWQGASYEQYF
>TRBV5-6|TRBD2|TRBJ2-7
CASSSRGLASYEQYF
>TRBV6-5|TRBD1|TRBJ2-7
CASSYNKGAQREQYF
>TRBV20-1|NA|TRBJ2-5
CSAGTGQPQYF
>TRBV6-1|TRBD1|TRBJ1-4
CAAEQGIYEKLFF
>TRBV19|NA|TRBJ2-7
CASSIQQASYEQYF
>TRBV19|NA|TRBJ2-3
CASTAWAGATDTQYF
>TRBV19|TRBD2|TRBJ2-1
CASSIIRKAAGTSGSLNEQFF
>TRBV9|NA|TRBJ1-1
CASSPRVRRETEAFF
>TRBV5-4|TRBD2|TRBJ2-1
CASSPSSGIYNEQFF
>TRBV6-1|NA|TRBJ2-7
CASGEGGSSYEQYF
>TRBV5-1|TRBD1|TRBJ2-7
CASSAGTGAYEQYF
>TRBV25-1|TRBD1|TRBJ2-1
CASSHRRGNEQFF
>TRBV7-3|NA|TRBJ2-3
CASSFNPSPDTQYF
>TRBV6-6|NA|TRBJ1-5
CASSYSSGNQPQHF
>TRBV7-8|TRBD2|TRBJ2-7
CASSPRGSGVIYEQYF
>TRBV2|NA|TRBJ2-1
CASRYYASSYNEQFF
>TRBV5-1|NA|TRBJ2-2
CASSLGIGGLAGELFF
>TRBV10-3|NA|TRBJ2-6
CAISESGGSGANVLTF
>TRBV5-1|TRBD2|TRBJ2-1
CASSLGTSGRVWEQFF
>TRBV28|NA|NA
CASSFVQGLSYEQYF
>TRBV10-2|NA|TRBJ2-1
CASSESSRDLGQFF
>TRBV7-3|TRBD2|TRBJ2-3
CASSPRGGAAQYF
>TRBV28|NA|TRBJ2-1
CASSLSYNEQFF
>TRBV7-2|TRBD2|TRBJ2-1
CASSLLAATYNEQFF
>TRBV7-9|TRBD1|TRBJ2-3
CASSRRDSSTDTQYF
>TRBV5-1|NA|TRBJ2-7
CASSLASNYEQYF
>TRBV27|TRBD1|TRBJ1-5
CASSGTGTGLNQPQHF
>TRBV9|TRBD1|TRBJ1-2
CASSASRTGVVLF
>TRBV11-3|TRBD1|TRBJ2-3
CASSPRGGDTQYF
>TRBV29-1|NA|TRBJ2-5
CSAGPQETQYF
>TRBV6-1|TRBD1|TRBJ1-5
CASSERGTGWGTDQPQHF
>TRBV13|TRBD1|TRBJ2-7
CASSTSGQGTYEQYF
>TRBV19|NA|TRBJ2-1
CASTPGVGADNEQFF
>TRBV6-1|TRBD1|TRBJ1-4
CASRGTGIEKLFF
>TRBV11-2|TRBD2|TRBJ2-1
CASSTGLADINEQFF
>TRBV5-1|TRBD1|TRBJ2-1
CASSTDRDEQFF
>TRBV5-4|TRBD1|TRBJ1-2
CASSPRDSNYGYTF
>TRBV7-9|NA|TRBJ1-3
CASSSQVFSGNTIYF
>TRBV6-6|TRBD1|TRBJ1-5
CASSGDRPNQPQHF
>TRBV9|NA|TRBJ1-5
CASSVAVNQPQHF
>TRBV28|NA|TRBJ2-3
CASSPGGVRDTQYF